This T cell receptor (beta chain) was sequenced during a study of T cells in Graves' hyperthyroidism and ophthalmopathy (dated by TCRdb to about 2019). Concerning the study at large: Peripheral blood was sampled at the time of initial diagnosis, prior to any treatment. An independent validation cohort of under 20 hyperthyroidism patients and over 15 patients who later progressed to ophthalmopathy tested prospective prediction of ophthalmopathy. Once sampling was done, hyperthyroidism patients were given methimazole at a starting dose of 30 mg daily, whereas ophthalmopathy patients were given high-dose intravenous methylprednisolone. The paper reports TCR Vbeta CDR3 sequencing of some 140 peripheral blood samples: around 45 ophthalmopathy, 75 to 80 hyperthyroidism and around 17 progressor patients. To identify TCR V-J signatures that set the groups apart, the researchers used a discovery cohort of 100 patients, made up of 43 with Graves' ophthalmopathy and 57 with stable Graves' hyperthyroidism. The study also compared thyroid tissue and blood T-cell repertoires from a handful of Graves' hyperthyroidism patients. For training and testing, the roughly 100 patients in the discovery cohort were randomly divided in a 7:3 ratio.

Hyperthyroidism patients were aged 18 to 65 years and newly diagnosed, with disease duration of less than 2 months. Any patient with an uncontrolled infection, another autoimmune disease, pregnancy or lactation was excluded. Diagnoses were established on the basis of clinical symptoms, serum thyroxine and TRAb, thyroid ultrasound, and orbital computed tomography. Blood from progressor patients was drawn when they were first diagnosed with hyperthyroidism, before any ophthalmopathy symptoms appeared. PBMCs were isolated from about 10 ml of fresh peripheral blood by Ficoll-Paque density gradient centrifugation. Patients classed as progressors first received a Graves' hyperthyroidism diagnosis and then went on to develop ophthalmopathy during follow-up. Total RNA was extracted using Trizol reagent, and RNA quality was assessed on an Agilent 2100 Bioanalyzer. On the study overall, not on this receptor specifically: Blood samples also contained most of the expanded thyroid clonotypes (frequency above 0.001), which suggests that blood repertoires may reflect thyroid immune responses. During validation, the model predicted progression to ophthalmopathy a median of around 6 months ahead of onset, with roughly 65% sensitivity and 72.22% specificity. A model built on a 13 V-J signature distinguished ophthalmopathy from stable hyperthyroidism, reaching around 88% sensitivity and 81.08% specificity in cross-validation and 80%/75% in testing. No statistical method was used to set the sample size in advance, and investigators knew the group allocation.

This clonotype was seen at least ten times. It has no known antigen specificity. No much larger clone exists at a distance of one base, and base qualities are not known. The TCR beta CDR3 regions were amplified from RNA transcripts. For the first round of RT-PCR on the TCR CDR3, the HTBI primer set was used together with the Qiagen OneStep RT-PCR kit. A second multiplex PCR round built the libraries, followed by size selection and purification. Sequencing of the libraries was done on an Illumina HiSeq2000 using paired-end 100 bp reads. Per the authors' processing: SOAPnuke was used to process the raw data, removing reads that contained adapters or uncalled bases, had a mean Phred below 15, or lacked an exact match to the constant primer or identifier. COPE v1.2.5 was used to merge high-quality paired reads, and clonotypes were defined as unique nucleotide sequences. Clonotypes were aligned to IMGT TRBV, TRBD and TRBJ reference segments using MiTCR v1.1. Analysis was restricted to V-J combinations with a frequency above 0.0001, which covered about 99% of repertoires. A TCS score was defined as the ratio between F50 (clonal expansion) and ExV (chaos), using BLOSUM62-based TCRdist between CDR3 peptides within each V-J. Welch's t-statistics and random forest reduced 450 to 600 V-J features to roughly 13, which were used in a naive Bayes classifier (R e1071). TCRdb trimmed public reads at Q25 via fastp, called clones via MiXCR and kept in-frame beta chains. Here each entry gathers all rows of one CDR3 protein and keeps the most common genes and DNA. The V and J calls, along with clone size, are taken from TCRdb and not from the paper's own processing. The sample contains hundreds of thousands of distinct CDR3 sequences, around 13% of them found a single time. The ten top clones hold roughly 5.7% of the sample.

CDR1 and CDR2, per the germline V gene, are KGHDR and SFDVKD. CDR3 length: 15 amino acids, cysteine to phenylalanine. Only the CDR3 portion is preserved as DNA: 45 bases, with reading frame beginning at the first base. V is clipped by 7 bases and J by 0 bases, and the sequence between their germline boundaries is 11 bases long. The sample taken for sequencing was blood. This TCR derives from a woman under 40 with Graves' hyperthyroidism that later progressed to Graves' ophthalmopathy. The chain couples TRBV24-1 to TRBJ2-2, and the D gene may be TRBD1, 6 bases matching. The base sequence is TGTGCCACCAGCCAACAGGGATCGAACACCGGGGAGCTGTTTTTT. Its protein product is CATSQQGSNTGELFF.